This T cell receptor (beta chain) was identified in a study of CD8+ T cells in alopecia areata. Background on the study: C3H/HeJ donors aged about 6-12 months with spontaneous alopecia supplied skin grafted onto roughly 7-11-week-old female C3H/HeJ mice.

Findings of the study overall: In lesional scalp, particularly from alopecia totalis/universalis, clonality was higher than in normal scalp.

This clone was counted only a few times. The antigen is not known. A read error is the likely source, as a far larger clone sits one nucleotide away. Mouse germline and gene names are used. The read halts 4 residues ahead of the CDR3 end, with the missing end drawn from the germline J gene. Sequencing templates came from extracted RNA that was reverse transcribed into cDNA. TCRdb's table, derived via immunoSEQ multiplex PCR, lists solely in-frame clones and lacks some. The sample yields 3,000 or so clones, without any singletons. This CDR3 contains 14 residues. The germline V gene has CDR1 GKSSPN and CDR2 SITVG. Trimming left V 8 bases short and J 0 bases short, with 16 bases between.

The sample consisted of lesional skin. The V and J genes are TRBV31 and TRBJ1-1; possibly TRBD1 for D (6 bases). This TCR was sampled from a C3H/HeJ mouse with alopecia areata. MHC haplotype here: H2-k. CDR3 DNA, as far as it was read: TGTGCCAGCAGTCTACAGGGAGCAAACACA. This sequence encodes CASSLQGANT. The CDR3 reads in full as CASSLQGANTEVFF.